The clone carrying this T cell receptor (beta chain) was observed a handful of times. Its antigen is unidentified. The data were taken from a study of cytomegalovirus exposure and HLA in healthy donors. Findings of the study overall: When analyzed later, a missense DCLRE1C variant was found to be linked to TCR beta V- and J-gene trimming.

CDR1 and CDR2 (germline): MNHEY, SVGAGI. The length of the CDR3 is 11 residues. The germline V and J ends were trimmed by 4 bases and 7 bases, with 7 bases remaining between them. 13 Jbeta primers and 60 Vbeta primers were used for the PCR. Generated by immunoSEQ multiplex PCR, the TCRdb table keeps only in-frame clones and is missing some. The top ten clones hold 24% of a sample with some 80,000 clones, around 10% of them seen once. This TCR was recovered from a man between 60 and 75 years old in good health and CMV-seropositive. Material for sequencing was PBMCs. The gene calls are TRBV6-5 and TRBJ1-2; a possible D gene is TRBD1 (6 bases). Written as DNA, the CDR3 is TGTGCCAGCAGTTCAGGGGTTGGCTACACCTTC. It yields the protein CASSSGVGYTF.